This TCR beta chain was sequenced in a study of T cells in tuberculosis. Overall study context: IGRA-negative adolescents, IGRA-positive adolescents with latent tuberculosis and adults with active tuberculosis formed this South African cohort.

Some clones are missing from TCRdb's copy, which holds only in-frame ones; the method was immunoSEQ multiplex PCR. The data contain around 19,000 clones, 80% to 90% of them singletons. Germline loops: CDR1 SGHRS, CDR2 YFSETQ. V was cut by 7 bases and J by 5 bases, with 16 bases left in between. The CDR3 length is 14 residues. The receptor was isolated from a donor aged 10-35 years with latent tuberculosis or without tuberculosis infection. The chain joins TRBV5-1 to TRBJ2-1; D possibly corresponds to TRBD2 (6 bases). Source material: PBMCs. The CDR3 reads CASRDSRGDNEQFF. CDR3 bases: TGCGCCAGCCGGGACTCACGCGGGGACAATGAGCAGTTCTTC.